This T cell receptor (beta chain) was captured by sequencing in a study of blood T cell repertoires in COVID-19. The data were produced by immunoSEQ multiplex PCR, yet TCRdb's version contains in-frame clones alone and is incomplete. This sample carries 210,000 or so clones, more than 80% of them seen once, and the ten largest clones take under 11%. Germline lookup yields CDR1 SGDLS and CDR2 YYNGEE. The CDR3 totals 16 residues. V was pared by 4 bases and J by 2 bases, with 18 bases between. This sequence joins TRBV9 and TRBJ2-5; D might be TRBD2 (6 bases). Sequences were obtained from peripheral blood. This TCR derives from a woman older than 75 with acute or convalescent COVID-19. The CDR3 here is CASSPRPTSRQETQYF. The CDR3 nucleotides are TGTGCCAGCAGCCCCCGTCCCACTAGCCGGCAAGAGACCCAGTACTTC.